These T cell receptor beta chains were read from a single sample in a study of blood T cells in healthy people across ages. TCRdb used MiXCR to reprocess the 5' RACE reads, holding one entry per CDR3 protein. The data show 650,000 to 1,000,000 distinct CDR3 sequences, with around 45% seen just once and 15% to 20% held by the top ten. Sequenced: blood. Every receptor here comes from a man aged 80 or over in good health. The CDR3 runs from the conserved cysteine through the conserved F or W. Fields, in order: clone size, J gene, V gene, D gene, CDR3 DNA, CDR3 protein. D genes are given only for firm matches. Clone size appears in some rows only: once, few, many, or a class for an expanded clone.

>NA|TRBJ2-7|TRBV6-1|NA
TGTGCCAGCAGTGAAGTGGGGGACCCTTCCTACGAGCAGTACTTC
CASSEVGDPSYEQYF
>NA|TRBJ1-5|TRBV6-2/TRBV6-3|TRBD1
TGTGCCAGCAGTCGGGGACAGGGAGGTACCGGCAATCAGCCCCAGCATTTT
CASSRGQGGTGNQPQHF
>NA|TRBJ2-3|TRBV5-1|NA
TGCGCCAGCAGCTTGGCCGCCGGGGCAGTTACGCAGTATTTT
CASSLAAGAVTQYF
>NA|TRBJ1-6|TRBV6-6|TRBD1
TGTGCCAGCAGTTACTCCAGGGGGCCGGATTCACCCCTCCACTTT
CASSYSRGPDSPLHF
>NA|TRBJ2-2|TRBV29-1|TRBD1
TGCAGCGGAAACAGGGGTGGCACCGGGGAGCTGTTTTTT
CSGNRGGTGELFF
>once|TRBJ2-7|TRBV2|TRBD2
TGTGCCAGCAGTGAAGTACCGGGACTAGTTGACTACGAGCAGTACTTC
CASSEVPGLVDYEQYF
>NA|TRBJ2-1|TRBV29-1|TRBD2
TGCAGCGGTACCGGGACTAGCAATGAGCAGTTCTTC
CSGTGTSNEQFF
>few|TRBJ2-2|TRBV28|TRBD2
TGTGCCAGCAGTTTTTGGAGCGGGAGAAGGTCGGCCGGGGAGCTGTTTTTT
CASSFWSGRRSAGELFF
>NA|TRBJ2-1|TRBV3-1|NA
TGTGCCAGCAGTAGGACGGCCCTTGCCTACAATGGGCAGTTCTTC
CASSRTALAYNGQFF
>many|TRBJ2-1|TRBV4-2|NA
TGTGCCAGCAGCCGGGAGACTAGTGGGGGGATTTACAATGAGCAGTTCTTC
CASSRETSGGIYNEQFF
>few|TRBJ2-4|TRBV13|TRBD2
TGTGCCAGCAGCTCTCCTCGGAGCGGGAGACCCAAAAACATTCAGTACTTC
CASSSPRSGRPKNIQYF
>once|TRBJ2-1|TRBV27|NA
TGCGCCAGCAGTTTATTCGGGACGGGCGAGCAGTTCTTC
CASSLFGTGEQFF
>NA|TRBJ2-7|TRBV5-1|NA
TGCACCAGCAGCTTGGAGGGGGCTATGCACGAGCAGTACTTC
CTSSLEGAMHEQYF
>NA|TRBJ1-2|TRBV29-1|NA
TGCAGCGTTGAAGGGCAGATCTATGGCTACACCTTC
CSVEGQIYGYTF
>NA|TRBJ2-1|TRBV2|NA
TGTGCCAGCAACCCTGGGGAGTACAATGAGCAGTTCTTC
CASNPGEYNEQFF
>NA|TRBJ2-5|TRBV5-6|NA
TGTGCCAGCAGCGGCGTCACCCAAGAGACCCAGTACTTC
CASSGVTQETQYF
>NA|TRBJ2-1|TRBV29-1|TRBD1
TGCAGCGTCGGACAGGGACTTTACGAGCAGTTCTTC
CSVGQGLYEQFF
>many|TRBJ2-3|TRBV7-2|NA
TGTGCCAGCAGCCTCGGGACCGCCGGGATGGATACGCAGTATTTT
CASSLGTAGMDTQYF
>NA|TRBJ2-7|TRBV5-1|TRBD1
TGCGCCAGCAGCTTGGAGGAGACAGGGGGCGAGCAGTACTTC
CASSLEETGGEQYF
>NA|TRBJ1-2|TRBV5-1|TRBD1
TGCGCCAGCAGCCCGGAGAACAGGGGCATCTATGGCTACACCTTC
CASSPENRGIYGYTF
>few|TRBJ2-1|TRBV28|TRBD2
TGTGCCAGCAGATCCGGGACTAGCGGGCCCTACAATGAGCAGTTCTTC
CASRSGTSGPYNEQFF
>NA|TRBJ2-1|TRBV6-1|TRBD1
TGTGCCAGCAGTAACCGTCCGGGACAGGGAAACAATGAGCAGTTCTTC
CASSNRPGQGNNEQFF
>few|TRBJ2-3|TRBV5-1|NA
TGCGCCAGCAGCACCTACCCGACAGAGACTAGCACAGATACGCAGTATTTT
CASSTYPTETSTDTQYF
>NA|TRBJ2-7|TRBV28|NA
TGTGCCAGCAGTCCTCTCAGGGGGGGCTTCTCCTACGAGCAGTACTTC
CASSPLRGGFSYEQYF
>NA|TRBJ2-5|TRBV12-3/TRBV12-4|NA
TGTGCCAGCAGTTTAATCGGGGGACAGAACGGGGAGACCCAGTACTTC
CASSLIGGQNGETQYF
>many|TRBJ1-5|TRBV29-1|TRBD1
TGCAGCGGCCAGGGGGCCCCTGATCAGCCCCAGCATTTT
CSGQGAPDQPQHF
>few|TRBJ2-7|TRBV28|TRBD1
TGTGCCAGCAGGGGACACAGGGGGACGCAGTACTTC
CASRGHRGTQYF
>NA|TRBJ2-4|TRBV5-1|NA
TGCGCCAGCAGCGGCACGAGCCTTGGGGGAGAGCAGTACTTC
CASSGTSLGGEQYF
>NA|TRBJ2-1|TRBV7-6|NA
TGTGCCCGCAGCTTAGACTTTGGAAATGAGCAGTTCTTC
CARSLDFGNEQFF
>once|TRBJ2-3|TRBV7-9|NA
TGTGCCAGCAGCTTTTTCAGTCTGAGGATGGAGACAGATACGCAGTATTTT
CASSFFSLRMETDTQYF
>few|TRBJ2-1|TRBV27|TRBD2
TGTGCCAGCAGTCCGACCCGGACTAGCGGGAGGAGAGGCAATGAGCAGTTCTTC
CASSPTRTSGRRGNEQFF
>NA|TRBJ2-4|TRBV4-3|TRBD2
TGCGCCAGCAGCCAAGGAGGGACTAGCGCAAGGCTCCGTGAGCAGTACTTC
CASSQGGTSARLREQYF
>once|TRBJ2-7|TRBV9|NA
TGTGCCAGCAGCGTAGGAGGAATGGGGGGAAACGAGCAGTACTTC
CASSVGGMGGNEQYF